This T cell receptor (beta chain) was found in a study of shared clonotypes between healthy human individuals. Turning to the study itself: Each donor's CD4 naive and CD4 memory cells filled three plates apiece, CD8 naive two, and CD8 memory one.

Only CD45RO-negative cells positively selected for CCR7 counted as naive CD8 cells, so terminally differentiated effector memory CD45RA+ cells were excluded. Sorted-subset replicate PCR reactions contained approximately 190 ng DNA, corresponding to some 28,000 T cell genomes. The table came from immunoSEQ multiplex PCR; TCRdb's copy has only in-frame clones and leaves some out. The sample has fewer than 800,000 clones, around 90% seen once; the top ten hold nearly 25%. The ends were cut back, 5 bases at V and 1 base at J, with 12 bases in the middle. Germline CDR1 reads MDHEN; CDR2 reads SYDVKM. This CDR3 spans 14 amino acids. A note on this clone: Its antigen is not known. Within the sample, other DNA sequences also encode this same CDR3.

Whole-study findings and limits: Generation probability values for non-shared clonotypes were lower than those for clonotypes shared by all four donors.

The sequenced sample consisted of naive CD8+ T cells sorted from blood. This sequence originates from a man aged 30 to 45 in good health. This rearrangement joins TRBV28 to TRBJ2-7; TRBD1 might be the D (6 bases). The CDR3 protein is CASSPSTGSYEQYF. In DNA, the CDR3 is TGTGCCAGCAGTCCGTCGACAGGATCCTACGAGCAGTACTTC.